The clone carrying this TCR beta chain has at least ten counts. The data originate from a study of T-cell reconstitution after alpha-beta-depleted transplantation in children. CDR1 is ENHRY and CDR2 is SYGVKD in the germline V gene. The V gene lost 5 bases and the J gene lost 2 bases, with 16 bases spanning the gap. The CDR3 has 17 residues. A TCRbeta library incorporating unique molecular identifiers was prepared. Each CDR3 protein gets one entry after TCRdb re-called the PCR reads with MiXCR. The sample records about 260,000 distinct CDR3 sequences, around 8% being singletons. The receptor's source is a male patient under 18 who had a stem cell transplant for acute lymphoblastic leukemia, so the T cells may come from the graft donor. The sequenced sample was PBMCs, mostly from graft donor cells, obtained 180 days after TCRalphabeta/CD19-depleted stem cell transplant. The chain is built from TRBV10-3 and TRBJ2-6; D is ambiguous. CDR3 sequence: CAISTLAWGAGANVLTF. The CDR3 region has the DNA TGTGCCATCAGTACTCTCGCGTGGGGTGCTGGGGCCAACGTCCTGACTTTC.